Below, 20 T cell receptor beta chains from the same sample are listed, as sequenced in a study of blood T cells in healthy people across ages (dated by TCRdb to the mid-2010s). Libraries were constructed by 5' RACE. The run used an Illumina HiSeq 2500. A second roughly 6 to 11 cycle PCR used a sample-barcoded 5' primer and a J-beta primer mix. Clones were called with MiXCR by TCRdb after fastp trimmed the public reads at Q25, and only in-frame beta chains were retained. Each entry merges the rows of one CDR3 protein and shows their most common DNA and genes. Present in this sample are about 640,000 distinct CDR3 sequences, 58% of which were seen just once. The ten largest clones capture around 37% of the sample. What was sequenced was blood. The source is a man aged 60 to 75 in good health.

This clonotype was seen at least ten times. The chain employs TRBV4-2 and TRBJ2-4; a weak D match, TRBD2 (5 bases). Germline CDR1 is LGHNA and CDR2 is YNFKEQ. Trimming left V 0 bases short and J 2 bases short, with 14 bases between. The CDR3 is made up of 17 amino acids. The CDR3 DNA sequence: TGTGCCAGCAGCCAAGACACGGGGTCGGGGACCAAAAACATTCAGTACTTC. It is translated as CASSQDTGSGTKNIQYF.

This clonotype was detected ten times or more. The chain has TRBV25-1 and TRBJ1-1, with D uncertain. Germline V gene data show CDR1 as MGHDK and CDR2 as SYGVNS. This CDR3 contains 13 residues. V lost 2 bases to trimming and J lost 10 bases, with 14 bases between them. CDR3 coding DNA: TGTGCCAGCAGTGAAGTCTGGGGTTCAAGAGCTTTCTTT. Translated: CASSEVWGSRAFF.

This clonotype was seen only a few times. The chain has TRBV6-2 or TRBV6-3 and TRBJ2-5, with D tentatively TRBD1 (5 bases). The germline gives CDR1 MNHEY, CDR2 SVGEGT. Trimming pared 9 bases from V and 0 bases from J, leaving 8 bases between. This CDR3 region has 12 residues. CDR3 DNA sequence: TGTGCCAGTCGACAGAACCAAGAGACCCAGTACTTC. The encoded protein is CASRQNQETQYF.

The chain combines TRBV12-3 or TRBV12-4 with TRBJ2-1; D is undetermined. The CDR3 is made up of 15 amino acids. The V end lost 3 bases, the J end lost 5 bases, and 14 bases lay between the germline ends. The CDR3 DNA is TGTGCCAGCAGTTTCCCCCCCCTTCAGCACAATGAGCAGTTCTTC. Its protein is CASSFPPLQHNEQFF.

The chain couples TRBV7-9 to TRBJ2-7; D ambiguous. TRBJ2-5 matches the DNA end more closely, so the J call is doubtful. Germline V gene sequence: CDR1 SEHNR, CDR2 FQNEAQ (reference sequence). The CDR3 is 15 residues long. CDR3 DNA: TGTGCCAGCAGCTTGCTCCCCGCGGCGGTAGAGACCCAGTACTTC. Amino acid sequence: CASSLLPAAVETQYF.

The rearrangement links TRBV7-2 to TRBJ1-5; D gene uncertain. V dropped 5 bases and J dropped 6 bases, with 17 bases sitting between them. Germline values: CDR1 SGHTA, CDR2 FQGNSA. The length of the CDR3 is 15 residues. CDR3 sequence: CASSPGRGGAQPQHF. As DNA, the CDR3 is TGTGCCAGCAGCCCCGGACGGGGAGGTGCTCAGCCCCAGCATTTT.

V and J are TRBV5-1 and TRBJ2-4, with 8 bases identical to TRBD2. The J call could be wrong; TRBJ2-5 is a better fit for the DNA end. This CDR3 is built from 15 residues. The germline gives CDR1 SGHRS, CDR2 YFSETQ. DNA for the CDR3: TGCGCCAGCAGCTTGGCCCCGGGAGGGTTTGAGACCCAGTACTTC. Its protein is CASSLAPGGFETQYF.

The chain is built from TRBV7-9 and TRBJ2-5; D unclear. The CDR3 length is 14 residues. Deletions cut 5 bases from V and 4 bases from J, with 14 bases between. Germline loops: CDR1 SEHNR, CDR2 FQNEAQ (reference sequence). CDR3 amino acids: CASSHATIRETQYF. In nucleotides, the CDR3 is TGTGCCAGCAGCCATGCTACGATCCGAGAGACCCAGTACTTC. The whole variable domain, remainder taken from reference TRBV7-9 and TRBJ2-5, is DTGVSQNPRHKITKRGQNVTFRCDPISEHNRLYWYRQTLGQGPEFLTYFQNEAQLEKSRLLSDRFSAERPKGSFSTLEIQRTEQGDSAMYLCASSHATIRETQYFGPGTRLLVL.

The rearrangement uses TRBV14 and TRBJ2-4; D not certain. Trimming removed 8 bases from V and 13 bases from J, with 18 bases in between. This CDR3 is built from 12 residues. Germline V CDR1 and CDR2: SGHDN, FVKESK. CDR3 sequence: CASGFQNNEQYF. As DNA, the CDR3 is TGTGCCAGCGGGTTTCAGAACAATGAGCAGTACTTC.

The V gene is TRBV12-3 or TRBV12-4, the J gene TRBJ2-7; D perhaps matches TRBD2 (5 bases). The tail of the sequence fits TRBJ2-5 better, so the J call may be wrong. CDR3 length equals 14 residues. The CDR3 nucleotides read TGTGCCAGCACCATGGCTGTCGGGGAAGAGACCCAGTACTTC. It specifies CASTMAVGEETQYF.

The chain uses TRBV6-1 and TRBJ2-5; D is undetermined. Looked up from germline, CDR1 is MNHNS and CDR2 is SASEGT. This CDR3 region has 13 residues. Trimming left V 6 bases short and J 2 bases short, with 10 bases between. The CDR3, as DNA: TGTGCCAGCAGACGGTCTAAACAAGAGACCCAGTACTTC. It translates to CASRRSKQETQYF.

This clonotype was detected a few times. The chain has TRBV5-1 and TRBJ2-6; perhaps TRBD2 as D (5 bases). V lost 0 bases, J lost 1 base, and 11 bases lay in between. The germline V gene has CDR1 SGHRS and CDR2 YFSETQ. This CDR3 spans 17 amino acids. CDR3 loop: CASSLVTGLSGANVLTF. The CDR3 region has the DNA TGCGCCAGCAGCTTGGTAACGGGGTTATCTGGGGCCAACGTCCTGACTTTC. Full variable domain (rest looked up from reference TRBV5-1 and TRBJ2-6): KAGVTQTPRYLIKTRGQQVTLSCSPISGHRSVSWYQQTPGQGLQFLFEYFSETQRNKGNFPGRFSGRQFSNSRSEMNVSTLELGDSALYLCASSLVTGLSGANVLTFGAGSRLTVL.

This clonotype was seen only a few times. The chain's CDR3 is CSVDGGNEKLFF. The CDR3 bases are TGCAGCGTTGATGGTGGTAATGAAAAACTGTTTTTT. The chain combines TRBV29-1 with TRBJ1-4; D gene unclear. The CDR3 has 12 amino acids. The germline V gene has CDR1 SQVTM and CDR2 ANQGSEA. Between the trimmed V and J ends, which lost 3 bases and 4 bases, there was a span of 6 bases.

This clonotype showed up just a few times. The CDR3 region is CSAPVTSGGSEQYF. The CDR3 DNA is TGCAGTGCTCCCGTTACTAGCGGGGGAAGCGAGCAGTACTTC. The V call is TRBV20-1, the J call TRBJ2-5, with TRBD2 identical over 11 bases. The J call may be faulty, since TRBJ2-7 better matches the DNA end. Per the germline V gene, CDR1 is DFQATT and CDR2 is SNEGSKA (reference sequence). This CDR3 spans 14 amino acids.

The chain has TRBV27 and TRBJ2-7; D not certain. V was cut by 2 bases and J by 3 bases, with 11 bases left in between. Germline CDR1 reads MNHEY; CDR2 reads SMNVEV (reference sequence). CDR3 length: 14 amino acids. CDR3 bases: TGTGCCAGCAGTTTAAAGGGATGGGGCTACGAGCAGTACTTC. Its translation is CASSLKGWGYEQYF.

The chain links TRBV3-1 to TRBJ2-2; D ambiguous. Germline assignment: CDR1 LGHDT and CDR2 YNNKEL (reference sequence). V dropped 1 base and J dropped 7 bases, with 4 bases sitting between them. This CDR3 has 12 residues. CDR3 DNA: TGTGCCAGCAGCCAAGGGTTCGGGGAGCTGTTTTTT. Translated, it gives CASSQGFGELFF.

V is TRBV7-9 and J is TRBJ2-3, with 8 bases aligning to TRBD2. Looked up from germline, CDR1 is SEHNR and CDR2 is FQNEAQ (reference sequence). The CDR3 totals 15 residues. Trimming at V came to 4 bases and at J to 2 bases, leaving 5 bases not matched to a gene. The CDR3: CASSSGTRATDTQYF. Here the CDR3 DNA reads TGTGCCAGCAGCTCCGGGACTAGAGCCACAGATACGCAGTATTTT.

J is TRBJ2-1 and V is TRBV7-9; 7 nucleotides match TRBD2. The CDR3 covers 14 residues. Per germline, CDR1 SEHNR and CDR2 FQNEAQ (reference sequence). The trim removed 3 bases at V and 3 bases at J, leaving 2 bases unmatched. CDR3 coding DNA: TGTGCCAGCAGCTTCGGACTAGACTACAATGAGCAGTTCTTC. It encodes CASSFGLDYNEQFF.

CDR3 DNA: TGTGCCAGCAGTTACTCGAGTGGGGACTTCCAAGAGACCCAGTACTTC. Its protein product is CASSYSSGDFQETQYF. V usage is TRBV6-2 or TRBV6-3 and J usage is TRBJ2-5, with D possibly being TRBD2 (6 bases). Per the germline V gene, CDR1 is MNHEY and CDR2 is SVGEGT. This CDR3 spans 16 amino acids. Trimming removed 0 bases at V and 1 base at J, with 12 bases between.

J is TRBJ2-5 and V is TRBV13; 9 bases line up with TRBD2. The CDR3 totals 15 residues. Germline V gene data show CDR1 as PRHDT and CDR2 as FYEKMQ (reference sequence). J was trimmed by 0 bases and V by 5 bases; bases with no gene match: 4. DNA of the CDR3: TGTGCCAGCAGCCTAAGCGGGGGGAACCAAGAGACCCAGTACTTC. Translation gives CASSLSGGNQETQYF.